The 5 T cell receptor beta chains presented below share a single source sample, sequenced in a study of CD8+CD57+ T cells in acquired aplastic anemia. Genomic DNA provided the template from which TCR beta VDJ and CDR3 profiles were obtained. Each CDR3 protein gets one entry after TCRdb re-called the reads with MiXCR. The sample carries hundreds of thousands of distinct CDR3 sequences, just under 70% recorded once. Sequencing used sorted CD4+, CD8+, or CD8+CD57+ T cells (not recorded which) from PBMCs. Receptors were obtained from a human donor in good health, serving as a control.

In the case of this clonotype: Possible read error: a much larger clone is one base away. V and J are TRBV6-6 and TRBJ2-7, with a tentative D call TRBD1 (5 bases). Germline values: CDR1 MNHNY, CDR2 SVGAGI (reference sequence). This CDR3 is 13 amino acids long. V lost 7 bases to trimming and J lost 5 bases, with 15 bases between them. The CDR3 coding sequence is TGTGCCAGCAACTTACAGGCGTCTGACGAGCAGTACTTC. This sequence encodes CASNLQASDEQYF.

This clonotype was picked up one time. The rearrangement links TRBV5-1 to TRBJ2-3, with TRBD2 matching over 8 bases. CDR3 length equals 15 residues. CDR1 and CDR2 (germline): SGHRS, YFSETQ. J gave up 5 bases and V 1 base, and 6 bases lay outside the gene matches. The CDR3 loop reads CASSLNGGGKDTQYF. CDR3 bases: TGCGCCAGCAGCTTGAACGGGGGGGGAAAAGATACGCAGTATTTT. The full variable domain, with the rest looked up from reference TRBV5-1 and TRBJ2-3, is KAGVTQTPRYLIKTRGQQVTLSCSPISGHRSVSWYQQTPGQGLQFLFEYFSETQRNKGNFPGRFSGRQFSNSRSEMNVSTLELGDSALYLCASSLNGGGKDTQYFGPGTRLTVL.

A word on this clonotype: Since a much larger clone is just one base distant, this may be a read error. The chain uses TRBV7-2 and TRBJ2-7; 8 bases are shared with TRBD2. The CDR3 consists of 14 residues. V lost 5 bases to trimming and J lost 7 bases; unmatched junction nucleotides: 10. Germline V gene sequence: CDR1 SGHTA, CDR2 FQGNSA. The CDR3 loop is CASSPSGLYNEQYF. The CDR3 DNA follows: TGTGCCAGCAGCCCTAGCGGGCTCTACAATGAGCAGTACTTC. Together with reference TRBV7-2 and TRBJ2-7, the CDR3 gives the full variable domain: GAGVSQSPSNKVTEKGKDVELRCDPISGHTALYWYRQSLGQGLEFLIYFQGNSAPDKSGLPSDRFSAERTGGSVSTLTIQRTQQEDSAVYLCASSPSGLYNEQYFGPGTRLTVT.

This clonotype occurred a few times. V is TRBV19 and J is TRBJ1-1; D not resolved. The CDR3 is 16 amino acids. Germline lookup yields CDR1 LNHDA and CDR2 SQIVND (reference sequence). V was trimmed by 9 bases and J by 1 base, leaving 21 bases between them. CDR3 nucleotides: TGTGCCAGCAGCTTAGATTCTGGTCGCGAGAACACTGAAGCTTTCTTT. Translated, it gives CASSLDSGRENTEAFF.

The chain recombines TRBV7-2 with TRBJ1-2; D gene uncertain. The CDR3 runs 15 residues. CDR1 SGHTA and CDR2 FQGNSA come from the germline V gene. V lost 0 bases and J lost 4, with 12 bases in between. The CDR3 spells CASSLADPGSYGYTF. The DNA of the CDR3 is TGTGCCAGCAGCTTAGCCGATCCCGGGAGCTATGGCTACACCTTC.